The 16 T cell receptor beta chains reported below all come from one sample, sequenced in a study of T cell repertoires in cytomegalovirus infection. TCRdb fed the reads into MiXCR, producing one record per CDR3 protein. The sample records almost 300,000 distinct CDR3 sequences, 9.6% being singletons. Sequenced input: PBMCs. Every receptor here comes from a human donor in good health (CMV status not recorded). Some clones in this sample may be carry-over from other donors' samples.

V and J are TRBV25-1 and TRBJ1-2; no firm D call. The germline V gene has CDR1 MGHDK and CDR2 SYGVNS. CDR3 length: 15 amino acids. Trimming left V 1 base short and J 4 bases short, with 13 bases between. For the CDR3, the DNA is TGTGCCAGCAGTGAATGGGGTTCTGGCGGCTATGGCTACACCTTC. Protein product: CASSEWGSGGYGYTF.

This clonotype was observed at least ten times. The chain links TRBV7-2 to TRBJ2-2; D is perhaps TRBD2 (7 bases). V shed 8 bases and J shed 2 bases, with 12 bases lying between them. The CDR3 consists of 14 residues. Looked up from germline, CDR1 is SGHTA and CDR2 is FQGNSA. The CDR3 loop reads CASAAGANTGELFF. The DNA of the CDR3 is TGTGCCAGCGCTGCGGGGGCTAACACCGGGGAGCTGTTTTTT. Full variable domain (missing parts from reference TRBV7-2 and TRBJ2-2): GAGVSQSPSNKVTEKGKDVELRCDPISGHTALYWYRQSLGQGLEFLIYFQGNSAPDKSGLPSDRFSAERTGGSVSTLTIQRTQQEDSAVYLCASAAGANTGELFFGEGSRLTVL.

This clonotype has more than one count but fewer than ten. This chain uses TRBV20-1 with TRBJ1-1, with a tentative D call TRBD1 (5 bases). V shed 0 bases and J shed 2 bases, with 10 bases lying between them. This CDR3 has 14 residues. In germline, CDR1 is DFQATT, CDR2 SNEGSKA (reference sequence). CDR3 amino acids: CSAREGTLNTEAFF. CDR3 in DNA: TGCAGTGCTAGAGAGGGGACCCTTAACACTGAAGCTTTCTTT.

This clonotype was picked up many times. The rearrangement joins TRBV28 to TRBJ2-7, with 10 bases identical to TRBD1. This CDR3 contains 16 residues. The germline gives CDR1 MDHEN, CDR2 SYDVKM. V lost 5 bases, J lost 1 base, and 8 bases stayed unmatched. CDR3 nucleotide sequence: TGTGCCAGCAGTCCCCCGACAGGGGGCAGTTCCTACGAGCAGTACGTC. It is translated as CASSPPTGGSSYEQYV.

This clonotype was seen at least ten times. This sequence joins TRBV28 and TRBJ2-1; TRBD2 agrees at 8 bases. There are 17 residues in the CDR3. Germline values: CDR1 MDHEN, CDR2 SYDVKM. The trim removed 5 bases at V and 0 bases at J, leaving 9 bases unmatched. The CDR3 here is CASSPPLAGRSYNEQFF. The CDR3 DNA sequence: TGTGCCAGCAGTCCCCCCTTAGCGGGGCGCTCCTACAATGAGCAGTTCTTC.

There are many counts of this clonotype. V and J are TRBV6-2 or TRBV6-3 and TRBJ2-5, with 9 bases fitting TRBD2. The germline gives CDR1 MNHEY, CDR2 SVGEGT. Trimming took 4 bases from V and 11 from J; bases not matched to a gene: 8. This CDR3 contains 13 residues. The chain's CDR3 is CASSSGTSIGQYF. The CDR3 DNA follows: TGTGCCAGCAGTTCGGGGACTAGCATTGGTCAGTACTTC.

This clonotype has at least ten counts. The chain employs TRBV20-1 and TRBJ1-4, with 7 bases that match TRBD1. Trimming removed 3 bases from V and 5 bases from J; junction bases left unmatched: 9. CDR1 DFQATT and CDR2 SNEGSKA come from the germline V gene (reference sequence). The CDR3 totals 15 residues. In DNA form, the CDR3 reads TGCAGTGCTAGGGAAAGGACAGGCTGGAATGAAAAACTGTTTTTT. Translating it yields CSARERTGWNEKLFF.

This clonotype was picked up many times. The chain couples TRBV19 to TRBJ1-5, with D perhaps matching TRBD1 (6 bases). Per germline, CDR1 LNHDA and CDR2 SQIVND (reference sequence). This CDR3 is built from 14 residues. V lost 3 bases and J 7 bases, leaving 13 bases between the germline ends. In DNA form, the CDR3 reads TGTGCCAGTAGTATCGGGGGGGCCGGGCAGCCCCAGCATTTT. Its translation: CASSIGGAGQPQHF.

The chain is built from TRBV20-1 and TRBJ1-2; 9 bases line up with TRBD1. The V segment lost 6 bases and the J segment 5 bases; nucleotides outside the gene matches: 4. This CDR3 region has 12 residues. Germline-derived CDR1 and CDR2 are DFQATT and SNEGSKA (reference sequence). The CDR3 nucleotides read TGCAGTGCAAGACAGGGGGTTTATGGCTACACCTTC. Translation: CSARQGVYGYTF.

This clonotype was observed at least ten times. V and J are TRBV7-9 and TRBJ1-5, with a tentative D call TRBD1 (5 bases). Germline V lookup: CDR1 SEHNR, CDR2 FQNEAQ (reference sequence). The CDR3 spans 13 residues. Trimming removed 1 base from V and 7 bases from J, with 8 bases in between. The CDR3 coding sequence is TGTGCCAGCAGCTTAGGGGGACGACAGCCCCAGCATTTT. Amino acids: CASSLGGRQPQHF.

The chain has TRBV2 and TRBJ2-5, with TRBD2 matching 16 bases. The CDR3 extends over 16 amino acids. J was trimmed by 7 bases and V by 5 bases; bases with no gene match: 7. CDR1 and CDR2 (germline): SNHLY, FYNNEI. The CDR3, as DNA: TGTGCCAGCAGTCCGGGACTAGCGGGGGGGCCGGTGACCCAGTACTTC. It encodes CASSPGLAGGPVTQYF.

The rearrangement uses TRBV28 and TRBJ1-1; weak D call: TRBD1 (5 bases). The CDR3 extends over 13 amino acids. Germline V gene data show CDR1 as MDHEN and CDR2 as SYDVKM. Trimming cost V 10 bases and J 4 bases, with 16 bases left between them. This chain's CDR3 is CATPAPGTTEAFF. CDR3 sequence (DNA): TGTGCCACCCCTGCTCCGGGGACCACTGAAGCTTTCTTT.

This clonotype was seen repeatedly, ten times or more. The rearrangement joins TRBV7-9 to TRBJ1-5, with a possible D match to TRBD1 (5 bases). Between the trimmed V and J ends, which lost 2 bases and 4 bases, there was a span of 12 bases. Germline V gives CDR1 SEHNR, CDR2 FQNEAQ (reference sequence). CDR3 length equals 15 residues. CDR3 residues: CASSLRGGGNQPQHF. DNA of the CDR3: TGTGCCAGCAGCTTACGGGGTGGGGGTAATCAGCCCCAGCATTTT.

This clonotype has ten or more counts. The chain employs TRBV6-2 or TRBV6-3 and TRBJ2-5; 10 nucleotides agree with TRBD1. The CDR3 has 13 residues. V was clipped by 5 bases and J by 5 bases; unmatched bases: 2. In germline, CDR1 is MNHEY, CDR2 SVGEGT. The CDR3 sequence is CASSDRGLETQYF. The CDR3 DNA reads as TGTGCCAGCAGTGACAGGGGGCTGGAGACCCAGTACTTC.

This clonotype was recorded many times. The chain carries TRBV7-9 and TRBJ2-1; D is possibly TRBD1 (6 bases). This CDR3 is built from 15 residues. CDR1 and CDR2 (germline): SEHNR, FQNEAQ (reference sequence). Deletions cut 4 bases from V and 7 bases from J, with 17 bases between. This CDR3 is CASSSPGAPGNEQFF. For the CDR3, the DNA is TGTGCCAGCAGCTCACCAGGGGCGCCGGGGAATGAGCAGTTCTTC.

J is TRBJ1-2 and V is TRBV12-3 or TRBV12-4; TRBD1 aligns across 11 bases. The CDR3 contains 16 residues. With 2 bases clipped from V and 3 bases from J, the junction kept 5 bases outside the gene matches. CDR3 region: CASSLIGTGGDYGYTF. In nucleotides, the CDR3 is TGTGCCAGCAGTTTAATCGGGACAGGGGGTGACTATGGCTACACCTTC.